Following are 21 T cell receptor beta chains from one sample sequenced in a study of blood T cell repertoires in COVID-19. Sequencing was performed with immunoSEQ multiplex PCR; in TCRdb, only in-frame clones are kept and a portion is missing. The data hold 350,000 to 500,000 clones, with nearly 90% observed a single time. Material for sequencing was PBMCs or T cells enriched from blood (not recorded which). The receptors were gathered from a woman aged 18 to 35 who had been exposed to COVID-19.

The chain couples TRBV6-5 to TRBJ2-1; possibly TRBD1 for D (5 bases). Trimming stripped 5 bases from V and 0 bases from J, with 11 bases between. The CDR3 has 15 residues. The germline V gene encodes CDR1 MNHEY and CDR2 SVGAGI. CDR3 residues: CASSPGPNSYNEQFF. The CDR3 region has the DNA TGTGCCAGCAGTCCAGGGCCAAACTCCTACAATGAGCAGTTCTTC.

In this sample, this clone turned up once. This chain connects TRBV15 to TRBJ2-5; 13 nucleotides match TRBD2. The CDR3 has 16 residues. Germline V CDR1 and CDR2: LNHNV, YYDKDF (reference sequence). Germline trimming cut 1 base from V and 5 bases from J; bases unmatched to any gene: 4. The CDR3 nucleotides read TGTGCCACCAGCAGAGGGACTAGCGGGGGTAGGGAGACCCAGTACTTC. Its translation: CATSRGTSGGRETQYF. Together with reference TRBV15 and TRBJ2-5, the CDR3 gives the full variable domain: DAMVIQNPRYQVTQFGKPVTLSCSQTLNHNVMYWYQQKSSQAPKLLFHYYDKDFNNEADTPDNFQSRRPNTSFCFLDIRSPGLGDTAMYLCATSRGTSGGRETQYFGPGTRLLVL.

This sequence joins TRBV7-8 and TRBJ1-1; 7 bases agree with TRBD1. The junction had 16 bases not matched to a gene; V was cut back by 7 bases and J by 2 bases. Germline values: CDR1 SGHVS, CDR2 FQNEAQ. CDR3 length: 17 amino acids. This chain's CDR3 is CASTRGVPGQLNTEAFF. The DNA of the CDR3 is TGTGCCAGCACCCGGGGGGTACCGGGACAGCTAAACACTGAAGCTTTCTTT.

The rearrangement joins TRBV7-2 to TRBJ2-3, with TRBD1 matching over 8 bases. Trimming at V came to 6 bases and at J to 1 base, leaving 6 bases not matched to a gene. The CDR3 loop spans 15 amino acids. Per the germline V gene, CDR1 is SGHTA and CDR2 is FQGNSA. The DNA of the CDR3 is TGTGCCAGCAGTCCGGACAGGGTTCGCACAGATACGCAGTATTTT. Translated, it gives CASSPDRVRTDTQYF.

On this clone: Other DNA sequences in this specimen translate into the identical CDR3. The chain has TRBV3-1 (or the pseudogene TRBV3-2) and TRBJ2-3; TRBD2 matches at 7 bases. Germline V lookup: CDR1 LGHDT, CDR2 YNNKEL (reference sequence). V gave up 4 bases and J gave up 0 bases; unmatched junction bases: 4. CDR3 length: 15 residues. The CDR3 region is CASSLSGTSTDTQYF. The DNA of the CDR3 is TGTGCCAGCAGCCTAAGCGGGACTAGCACAGATACGCAGTATTTT.

This chain joins TRBV24-1 and TRBJ2-7; 8 bases agree with TRBD1. The CDR3 totals 14 residues. Germline V gives CDR1 KGHDR, CDR2 SFDVKD. Losses at the gene ends were 2 bases for V and 6 bases for J; bases not matched to a gene: 5. CDR3 protein: CATSDSQGASEQYF. The CDR3 DNA reads as TGTGCCACCAGTGATTCTCAGGGGGCTAGCGAGCAGTACTTC.

The chain links TRBV5-6 to TRBJ1-5; TRBD1 might be the D (5 bases). The V end lost 0 bases, the J end lost 3 bases, and 10 bases lay between the germline ends. Germline V CDR1 and CDR2: SGHDT, YYEEEE. The CDR3 is made up of 15 amino acids. The CDR3 DNA sequence: TGTGCCAGCAGCTTGGCGGGGGGGTACAATCAGCCCCAGCATTTT. Translation gives CASSLAGGYNQPQHF.

The chain couples TRBV4-1 to TRBJ2-5; D is perhaps TRBD2 (7 bases). V lost 3 bases to trimming and J lost 1 base, with 15 bases between them. The CDR3 is 16 amino acids. The germline CDR1 and CDR2 sequences are MGHRA and YSYEKL. The CDR3: CASSHPKGGVQETQYF. CDR3 in DNA: TGCGCCAGCAGCCACCCCAAAGGGGGGGTCCAAGAGACCCAGTACTTC.

This clone was seen only once. The chain uses TRBV18 and TRBJ1-1; D is undetermined. This CDR3 region has 13 residues. Germline V gene lookup returns CDR1 KGHSH and CDR2 LQKENI. V lost 6 bases and J lost 6, with 14 bases in between. CDR3 sequence (DNA): TGTGCCAGCTCCGCCAGCGATGGATCTGAAGCTTTCTTT. Translated, it gives CASSASDGSEAFF. The full variable domain, completed using reference TRBV18 and TRBJ1-1, is NAGVMQNPRHLVRRRGQEARLRCSPMKGHSHVYWYRQLPEEGLKFMVYLQKENIIDESGMPKERFSAEFPKEGPSILRIQQVVRGDSAAYFCASSASDGSEAFFGQGTRLTVV.

In its sample, this clone was seen a few times. The rearrangement joins TRBV7-2 to TRBJ1-2; perhaps TRBD1 as D (6 bases). There are 15 residues in the CDR3. Germline V CDR1 and CDR2: SGHTA, FQGNSA. Between the trimmed V and J ends, which lost 1 base and 2 bases, there was a span of 11 bases. CDR3 sequence: CASSLVQGKNYGYTF. DNA of the CDR3: TGTGCCAGCAGCTTAGTTCAGGGGAAGAACTATGGCTACACCTTC. Filled out from reference TRBV7-2 and TRBJ1-2, the complete variable domain reads GAGVSQSPSNKVTEKGKDVELRCDPISGHTALYWYRQSLGQGLEFLIYFQGNSAPDKSGLPSDRFSAERTGGSVSTLTIQRTQQEDSAVYLCASSLVQGKNYGYTFGSGTRLTVV.

The chain recombines TRBV28 with TRBJ2-1, with 9 bases aligning to TRBD1. V shed 5 bases, J shed 4 bases, and the junction held 3 bases outside the gene matches. CDR3 length: 14 residues. Looked up from germline, CDR1 is MDHEN and CDR2 is SYDVKM. CDR3 sequence: CASSLQGAYNEQFF. The CDR3 DNA reads as TGTGCCAGCAGTCTACAGGGGGCGTACAATGAGCAGTTCTTC.

This chain uses TRBV5-1 with TRBJ2-7; 10 nucleotides agree with TRBD1. Trimming cost V 3 bases and J 3 bases; bases outside gene matches: 0. CDR3 length: 13 residues. The germline V gene encodes CDR1 SGHRS and CDR2 YFSETQ. The CDR3 reads CASSWTGGYEQYF. The CDR3 nucleotides are TGCGCCAGCAGCTGGACAGGGGGCTACGAGCAGTACTTC.

The chain links TRBV5-1 to TRBJ1-3; no firm D call. The CDR3 length is 14 residues. CDR1 and CDR2 (germline): SGHRS, YFSETQ. Trimming removed 2 bases at V and 0 bases at J, with 6 bases between. The CDR3 DNA reads TGCGCCAGCAGCTTCGCGAGCTCTGGAAACACCATATATTTT. The encoded protein is CASSFASSGNTIYF.

The gene calls are TRBV28 and TRBJ1-3, with 9 bases aligning to TRBD1. The CDR3 totals 15 residues. The germline V gene has CDR1 MDHEN and CDR2 SYDVKM. Losses at the gene ends were 2 bases for V and 4 bases for J; bases not matched to a gene: 3. CDR3 in amino acids: CASSLIGTGGNTIYF. CDR3 bases: TGTGCCAGCAGTTTAATCGGGACAGGGGGAAACACCATATATTTT.

This chain uses TRBV29-1 with TRBJ2-5; 9 bases line up with TRBD2. In germline, CDR1 is SQVTM, CDR2 ANQGSEA. Trimming took 6 bases from V and 4 from J; bases not matched to a gene: 12. The CDR3 covers 15 residues. Here the CDR3 DNA reads TGCAGCGTGGGGGGTCTAGCGGGGCTCGGAGAGACCCAGTACTTC. Translating gives CSVGGLAGLGETQYF.

The chain has TRBV28 and TRBJ2-7; D is possibly TRBD2 (6 bases). The CDR3 extends over 15 amino acids. V was trimmed by 3 bases and J by 5 bases, leaving 17 bases between them. In germline, CDR1 is MDHEN, CDR2 SYDVKM. CDR3 amino acids: CASSFYGSPANEQYF. CDR3 sequence (DNA): TGTGCCAGCAGTTTTTACGGGAGTCCAGCCAACGAGCAGTACTTC.

This clone came up a few times. The DNA of the CDR3 is TGTGCCAGCAGGAATGGACAGGCTCTATGGGGCTACACCTTC. Amino acid sequence: CASRNGQALWGYTF. V usage is TRBV6-5 and J usage is TRBJ1-2, with TRBD1 identical over 7 bases. This CDR3 has 14 amino acids. V lost 6 bases to trimming and J lost 8 bases; unmatched junction nucleotides: 12. Germline lookup yields CDR1 MNHEY and CDR2 SVGAGI.

The chain employs TRBV3-1 (or the pseudogene TRBV3-2) and TRBJ2-1, with 7 nucleotides matching TRBD2. Trimming cost V 1 base and J 2 bases; bases outside gene matches: 5. The germline gives CDR1 LGHDT, CDR2 YNNKEL (reference sequence). This CDR3 is built from 16 residues. The CDR3 coding sequence is TGTGCCAGCAGCCAAGGGGTAGGGAGGGCCTACAATGAGCAGTTCTTC. Protein product: CASSQGVGRAYNEQFF.

This clone occurred once. This chain uses TRBV5-5 with TRBJ2-1, with D maybe TRBD2 (7 bases). V lost 4 bases and J lost 4, with 15 bases in between. CDR1 SGHKS and CDR2 YYEKEE come from the germline V gene (reference sequence). This CDR3 spans 15 amino acids. Here the CDR3 reads CASSPGGGGYNEQFF. The DNA for the CDR3 is TGTGCCAGCAGCCCCGGAGGGGGGGGATACAATGAGCAGTTCTTC.

The chain couples TRBV21-1 to TRBJ1-2. TRBV21-1 is a pseudogene locus. This CDR3 has 16 residues. CDR3 nucleotides: TGTGCCAGCAGCAAAGCGCTTTGGGGGGGGCTCTATGGCTACACCTTC. Protein sequence: CASSKALWGGLYGYTF.

V gene TRBV19 combines with J gene TRBJ2-1, with a possible D match to TRBD2 (5 bases). CDR3 length: 17 amino acids. CDR1 and CDR2 (germline): LNHDA, SQIVND (reference sequence). The V end was cut by 2 bases, the J end by 7 bases, with 21 bases between. CDR3 loop: CASSIFGSAEYLNEQFF. CDR3 bases: TGTGCCAGTAGTATATTCGGTAGCGCGGAGTATTTGAATGAGCAGTTCTTC.